This T cell receptor beta chain was found in a study of T cell responses to AZD1222 COVID-19 vaccine. Notes on the study in general: Donors skewed white British and female; clonal diversity was possibly underestimated. Seropositive at baseline were only a handful of AZD1222 recipients. Variant regions that are unmutated are reportedly the target of nearly half of spike-specific TCRs. Spike-spanning, vaccine-associated CD4 TCRs were dominant at 160-218 and 743-854.

Sequencing was performed with immunoSEQ multiplex PCR; in TCRdb, only in-frame clones are kept and a portion is missing. Of around 200,000 clones in the sample, 90% to 95% were seen once. This clone has only one observation. Its specificity is unknown. The CDR3 covers 9 residues. Trimming took off 4 bases at V and 9 bases at J, with 4 bases between the two ends. Per germline, CDR1 SQVTM and CDR2 ANQGSEA. The receptor comes from an adult who received the AZD1222 COVID-19 vaccine. This chain uses TRBV29-1 with TRBJ2-1; D not resolved. Sample: peripheral blood, taken 28 days after the second AZD1222 dose. CDR3 bases: TGCAGCGTTGGTGCTGAGCAGTTCTTC. It encodes CSVGAEQFF.